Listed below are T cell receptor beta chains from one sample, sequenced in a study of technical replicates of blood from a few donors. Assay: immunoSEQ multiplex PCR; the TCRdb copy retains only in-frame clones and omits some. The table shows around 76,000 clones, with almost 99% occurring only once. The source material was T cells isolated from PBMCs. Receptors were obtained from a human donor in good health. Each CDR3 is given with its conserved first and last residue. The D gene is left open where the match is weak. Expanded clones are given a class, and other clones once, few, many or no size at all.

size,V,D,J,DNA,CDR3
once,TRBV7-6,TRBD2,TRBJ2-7,TGTGCCAGCAGCTTAGGGACTAGCGGGAGTTACGAGCAGTACTTC,CASSLGTSGSYEQYF
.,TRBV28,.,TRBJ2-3,TGTGCCAGCAGTTTATCACTAGCCACAGATACGCAGTATTTT,CASSLSLATDTQYF
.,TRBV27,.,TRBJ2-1,TGTGCCAGCAGTTTGACCCCTCTAGATGAGCAGTTCTTC,CASSLTPLDEQFF
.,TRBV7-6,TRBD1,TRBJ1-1,TGTGCCAGCAGCTTAGAACCGGGACAGGGGGTAGCTTTCTTT,CASSLEPGQGVAFF
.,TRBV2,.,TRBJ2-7,TGTGCCAGCAGTGCCGGCTACGAGCAGTACTTC,CASSAGYEQYF
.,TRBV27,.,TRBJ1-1,TGTGCCAGCAGCGGTCTGATGAACACTGAAGCTTTCTTT,CASSGLMNTEAFF
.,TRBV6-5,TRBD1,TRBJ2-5,TGTGCCAGCAGTTTTGGGACAGATCAAGAGACCCAGTACTTC,CASSFGTDQETQYF
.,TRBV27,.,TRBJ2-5,TGTGCCAGCAGTTTTCGGACTACCTTGGAGACCCAGTACTTC,CASSFRTTLETQYF
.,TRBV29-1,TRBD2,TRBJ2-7,TGCAGCGTTGCCAACCGCCTGGCGGGAGTCTACGAGCAGTACTTC,CSVANRLAGVYEQYF
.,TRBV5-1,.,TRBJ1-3,TGCGCCAGCAGCTATACAGGGTACTCTGGAAACACCATATATTTT,CASSYTGYSGNTIYF
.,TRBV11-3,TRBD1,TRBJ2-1,TGTGCCAGCAGCTACCGGGACAGGCATGAGCAGTTCTTC,CASSYRDRHEQFF
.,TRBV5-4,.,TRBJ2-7,TGTGCCAGCAGCTTAGCAGGCGAGCAGTACTTC,CASSLAGEQYF
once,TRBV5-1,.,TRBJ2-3,TGCGCCAGCAGCTCCAGGGGGGCAGATACGCAGTATTTT,CASSSRGADTQYF
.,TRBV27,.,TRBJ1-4,TGTGCCAGCAGTTTATGGGGGGGTTCAACTAATGAAAAACTGTTTTTT,CASSLWGGSTNEKLFF
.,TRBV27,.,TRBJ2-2,TGTGCCAGCAGTTTAATCGGGAACACCGGGGAGCTGTTTTTT,CASSLIGNTGELFF
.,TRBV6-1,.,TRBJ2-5,TGTGCCAGCAGTGAAGCAGGCACAGGGGAGACCCAGTACTTC,CASSEAGTGETQYF
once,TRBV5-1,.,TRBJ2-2,TGCGCCAGCAGCTGGCCCGAGGGGGCGAACACCGGGGAGCTGTTTTTT,CASSWPEGANTGELFF
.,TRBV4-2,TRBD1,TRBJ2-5,TGTGCCAGCAGCCAAGAAGGGGGCGGAAAAGAGACCCAGTACTTC,CASSQEGGGKETQYF
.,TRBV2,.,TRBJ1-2,TGTGCCAGCAGTGCAGGGACTAACTATGGCTACACCTTC,CASSAGTNYGYTF
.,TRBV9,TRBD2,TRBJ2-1,TGTGCCAGCAGCGTAGGGCTAGCGGGAAGCGATGAGCAGTTCTTC,CASSVGLAGSDEQFF
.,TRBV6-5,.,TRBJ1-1,TGTGCCAGCAGTTACTCCCCCAGGGTAGGCGCTGAAGCTTTCTTT,CASSYSPRVGAEAFF
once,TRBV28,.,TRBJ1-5,TGTGCCAGCAGTCTAGGTACGGGAGGCCTAGTTCAGCCCCAGCATTTT,CASSLGTGGLVQPQHF
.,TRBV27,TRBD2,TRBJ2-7,TGTGCCAGCAGTCCCTTGGGGGCGACTAGCGGGATTTTTTACGAGCAGTACTTC,CASSPLGATSGIFYEQYF
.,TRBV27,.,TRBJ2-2,TGTGCCAGCACCCCGGACACACCGAACACCGGGGAGCTGTTTTTT,CASTPDTPNTGELFF
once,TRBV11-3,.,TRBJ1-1,TGTGCCAGCAGCGCAATAGACAGTTTCACTGAAGCTTTCTTT,CASSAIDSFTEAFF
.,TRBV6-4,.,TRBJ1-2,TGTGCCAGCAGCCCCAGCGGGGAGGGCTATGGCTACACCTTC,CASSPSGEGYGYTF
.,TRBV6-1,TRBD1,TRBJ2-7,TGTGCCAGCATCACGGGGACAGGGGTTTACGAGCAGTACTTC,CASITGTGVYEQYF
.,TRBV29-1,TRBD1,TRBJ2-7,TGCAGCGTTTTCCAGGACAGGGAAATCACCTACGAGCAGTACTTC,CSVFQDREITYEQYF
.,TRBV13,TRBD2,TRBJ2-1,TGTGCCAGCAGCTTAAAGCGGGAGAGGTCCTACAATGAGCAGTTCTTC,CASSLKRERSYNEQFF
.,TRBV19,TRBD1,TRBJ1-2,TGTGCCAGTAGGGGACAGACTAACTATGGCTACACCTTC,CASRGQTNYGYTF
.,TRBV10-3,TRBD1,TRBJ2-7,TGTGCCATCAGTGCAGAAACAGGGGCAAGTACCTACGAGCAGTACTTC,CAISAETGASTYEQYF
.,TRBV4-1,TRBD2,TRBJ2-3,TGCGCCAGCAGACTATATACTAGCGCAGATACGCAGTATTTT,CASRLYTSADTQYF
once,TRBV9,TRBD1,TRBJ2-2,TGTGCCAGCAGCCCTCAACCGGGACAGCGGAACACCGGGGAGCTGTTTTTT,CASSPQPGQRNTGELFF
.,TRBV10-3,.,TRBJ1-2,TGTGCCATCAGGGTAGACAGGAACTATGGCTACACCTTC,CAIRVDRNYGYTF
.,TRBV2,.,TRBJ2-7,TGTGCCAGCAGTGAGCCCCCGGAGGGGGCGTACGAGCAGTACTTC,CASSEPPEGAYEQYF
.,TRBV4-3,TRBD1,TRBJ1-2,TGCGCCAGCAGCCAAGAAACAGGGGTCGGGGGCTACACCTTC,CASSQETGVGGYTF